This T cell receptor beta chain was observed in a study of breast tumors, draining lymph nodes, adjacent tissues. Study-level points and caveats: Luminal-like breast cancer showed significantly greater tumor-nontumor repertoire similarity than basal-like breast cancer did. Tumors had less TCR diversity than lymph nodes, more than nontumor tissue.

The lymph nodes were axillary draining lymph nodes from breast cancer patients. One entry per CDR3 protein results from TCRdb running MiXCR on the multiplex PCR reads. The sample carries 130,000 or so distinct CDR3 sequences, around 20% recorded once. Germline CDR1 SGHRS, CDR2 YFSETQ. V lost 0 bases and J lost 2, with 10 bases in between. This CDR3 spans 15 amino acids. This clonotype was seen at least ten times. Its antigen is undetermined. The chain combines TRBV5-1 with TRBJ2-3, with TRBD2 as a possible D gene (5 bases). Sequenced material: axillary lymph node tissue. The TCR was taken from a female donor with breast cancer. Some clones in this sample may be carry-over from other donors' samples. The CDR3 bases are TGCGCCAGCAGCTTGGAGGGAGCTCCCACAGATACGCAGTATTTT. This codes for CASSLEGAPTDTQYF.